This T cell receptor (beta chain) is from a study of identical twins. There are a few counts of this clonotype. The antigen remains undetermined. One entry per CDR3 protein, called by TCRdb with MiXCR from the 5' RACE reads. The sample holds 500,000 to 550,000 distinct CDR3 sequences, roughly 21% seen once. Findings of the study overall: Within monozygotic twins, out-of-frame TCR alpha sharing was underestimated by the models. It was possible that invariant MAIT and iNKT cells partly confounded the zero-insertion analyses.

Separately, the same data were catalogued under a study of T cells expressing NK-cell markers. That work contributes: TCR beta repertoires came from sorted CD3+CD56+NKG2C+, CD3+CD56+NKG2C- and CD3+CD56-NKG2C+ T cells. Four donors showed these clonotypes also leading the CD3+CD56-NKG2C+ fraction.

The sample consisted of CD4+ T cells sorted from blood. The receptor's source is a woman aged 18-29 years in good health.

The CDR3 region is CASRIRETQYF. In DNA, the CDR3 is TGTGCCAGCAGGATAAGGGAGACCCAGTACTTC. The genes are TRBV6-6 and TRBJ2-5, with unresolved D. Trimming took off 6 bases at V and 5 bases at J, with 7 bases between the two ends. The CDR3 extends over 11 amino acids. Germline V gene data show CDR1 as MNHNY and CDR2 as SVGAGI (reference sequence).